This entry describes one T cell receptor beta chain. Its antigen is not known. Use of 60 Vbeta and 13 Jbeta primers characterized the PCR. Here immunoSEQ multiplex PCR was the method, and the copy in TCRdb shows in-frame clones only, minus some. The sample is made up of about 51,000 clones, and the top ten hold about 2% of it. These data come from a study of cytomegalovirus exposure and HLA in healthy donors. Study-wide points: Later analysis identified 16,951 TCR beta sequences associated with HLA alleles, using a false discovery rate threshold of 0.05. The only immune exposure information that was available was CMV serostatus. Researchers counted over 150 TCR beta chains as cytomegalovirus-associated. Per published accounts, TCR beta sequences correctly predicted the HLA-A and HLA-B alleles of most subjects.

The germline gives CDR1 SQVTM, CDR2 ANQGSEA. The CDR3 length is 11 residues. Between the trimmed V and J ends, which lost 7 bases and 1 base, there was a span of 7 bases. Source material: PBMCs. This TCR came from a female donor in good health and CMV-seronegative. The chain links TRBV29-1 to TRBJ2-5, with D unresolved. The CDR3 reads CSGRVQETQYF. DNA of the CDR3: TGCAGCGGACGGGTCCAAGAGACCCAGTACTTC.